A selection of T cell receptor beta chains follows, all from one sample in a study of T cell responses to AZD1222 COVID-19 vaccine. Sequencing used immunoSEQ multiplex PCR; TCRdb keeps in-frame clones, though not all of them. This table holds 150,000 or so clones, approximately 91% found once. Sample: peripheral blood, taken 28 days after the second AZD1222 dose. All receptors derive from an adult who received the AZD1222 COVID-19 vaccine. CDR3s include the opening cysteine and the closing phenylalanine or tryptophan. Fields, in order: D gene, J gene, clone size, V gene, CDR3 protein, CDR3 DNA. The D gene is left open where the match is weak. Some rows have no size entry. The others give once, few or many, or a class for an expanded clone.

. TRBJ1-1 . TRBV6-5 CASRLIQRLDTEAFF TGTGCCAGCAGGCTGATACAGCGGCTGGACACTGAAGCTTTCTTT
. TRBJ1-1 . TRBV5-4 CASSQIVGATEAFF TGTGCCAGCAGCCAGATCGTTGGGGCCACTGAAGCTTTCTTT
TRBD1 TRBJ2-7 once TRBV7-9 CASRPTDRGLLNEQYF TGTGCCAGCAGACCTACAGACAGGGGCCTTTTAAACGAGCAGTACTTC
. TRBJ1-2 . TRBV5-1 CASSLRDGKYGYTF TGCGCCAGCAGCCTCCGGGACGGGAAATATGGCTACACCTTC
. TRBJ2-1 once TRBV30 CALGGLSSYNEQFF TGTGCCCTGGGAGGACTGAGCTCCTACAATGAGCAGTTCTTC
. TRBJ2-3 . TRBV30 CAWSVRRLSDSTDTQYF TGTGCCTGGAGTGTACGTCGTCTGTCCGATAGCACAGATACGCAGTATTTT
. TRBJ1-1 . TRBV9 CASSVDQAGNTEAFF TGTGCCAGCAGCGTAGATCAGGCGGGGAACACTGAAGCTTTCTTT
. TRBJ2-7 . TRBV5-1 CASSLAISGLLRYEQYF TGCGCCAGCAGCTTGGCAATTTCGGGACTGCTGAGGTACGAGCAGTACTTC
. TRBJ2-3 . TRBV19 CASSSTTSTDTQYF TGTGCCAGTAGTTCGACAACAAGCACAGATACGCAGTATTTT
. TRBJ1-2 . TRBV6-1 CASSEAGPGTYGYTF TGTGCCAGCAGTGAAGCAGGTCCGGGTACCTATGGCTACACCTTC
. TRBJ1-5 . TRBV24-1 CATSDAGIANQPQHF TGTGCCACCAGTGATGCCGGGATTGCCAATCAGCCCCAGCATTTT
. TRBJ1-3 . TRBV30 CAWSGGSTIYF TGTGCCTGGAGTGGGGGTAGCACCATATATTTT
. TRBJ1-6 . TRBV27 CASSPPEISPLHF TGTGCCAGCAGTCCCCCAGAGATTTCACCCCTCCACTTT
TRBD1 TRBJ2-5 once TRBV12-5 CASGAGTGKETQYF TGTGCTAGTGGAGCTGGGACAGGGAAAGAGACCCAGTACTTC
. TRBJ2-7 . TRBV30 CAWGGIYEQYF TGTGCCTGGGGGGGGATCTACGAGCAGTACTTC
. TRBJ2-5 . TRBV6-6 CASSYSLETQYF TGTGCCAGCAGTTACTCGCTCGAGACCCAGTACTTC
TRBD2 TRBJ2-1 . TRBV19 CASSIRGDEQFF TGTGCCAGTAGTATCCGGGGGGATGAGCAGTTCTTC
. TRBJ2-1 . TRBV19 CASSTFAGGEQFF TGTGCCAGTAGTACGTTCGCCGGGGGTGAGCAGTTCTTC
. TRBJ1-4 few TRBV19 CASKTRATNEKLFF TGTGCCAGTAAAACACGGGCGACTAATGAAAAACTGTTTTTT
. TRBJ1-5 . TRBV21-1 CASSRQGCNQPQHF TGTGCCAGCAGCAGGCAGGGTTGCAATCAGCCCCAGCATTTT
. TRBJ2-7 . TRBV5-8 CASSLSEVQQYF TGTGCCAGCAGCTTGAGCGAGGTCCAGCAGTACTTC
. TRBJ1-2 few TRBV30 CAWSEIPSQGYTF TGTGCCTGGAGCGAAATACCGTCCCAAGGCTACACCTTC
TRBD1 TRBJ2-7 . TRBV13 CASSAGQGGDEQYF TGTGCCAGCAGCGCGGGACAGGGGGGCGACGAGCAGTACTTC
TRBD1 TRBJ2-7 . TRBV30 CAWTHAGQVTYEQYF TGTGCCTGGACCCACGCGGGACAGGTCACCTACGAGCAGTACTTC
. TRBJ1-1 . TRBV3-1/TRBV3-2 CASSQAQGTEAFF TGTGCCAGCAGCCAAGCCCAAGGGACTGAAGCTTTCTTT
. TRBJ2-5 . TRBV10-3 CAISVAGTETQYF TGTGCCATCAGTGTGGCGGGGACGGAGACCCAGTACTTC
TRBD1 TRBJ1-1 . TRBV19 CASSLSSGTGGTEAFF TGTGCCAGTAGTTTATCCTCCGGGACAGGGGGCACTGAAGCTTTCTTT
TRBD2 TRBJ2-3 . TRBV15 CATSGSSGRAGTDTQYF TGTGCCACCAGCGGGTCAAGCGGGAGGGCCGGCACAGATACGCAGTATTTT
TRBD1 TRBJ1-4 . TRBV30 CAWSALTGRGEKLFF TGTGCCTGGAGTGCCCTGACAGGGAGAGGTGAAAAACTGTTTTTT
. TRBJ1-4 few TRBV30 CAWSAPTSATNEKLFF TGTGCCTGGAGTGCTCCGACATCTGCAACTAATGAAAAACTGTTTTTT
TRBD1 TRBJ1-2 . TRBV6-5 CASRTGGGGYTF TGTGCCAGCAGAACAGGGGGGGGTGGCTACACCTTC
. TRBJ1-3 . TRBV3-1/TRBV3-2 CASSQDLPGNTIYF TGTGCCAGCAGCCAAGATCTACCTGGAAACACCATATATTTT
. TRBJ2-1 . TRBV15 CATSRESEGGNEQFF TGTGCCACCAGCAGAGAATCCGAAGGGGGGAATGAGCAGTTCTTC
. TRBJ2-3 . TRBV2 CASSGNRLGADTQYF TGTGCCAGCAGTGGCAATCGCCTCGGGGCAGATACGCAGTATTTT
. TRBJ1-6 . TRBV2 CASREGSTRGVSPLHF TGTGCCAGCAGGGAGGGGTCGACGAGAGGGGTTTCACCCCTCCACTTT
. TRBJ1-3 . TRBV7-9 CASSLVPKRFSGNTIYF TGTGCCAGCAGCTTAGTTCCCAAAAGATTCTCTGGAAACACCATATATTTT
TRBD1 TRBJ1-2 . TRBV7-3 CASSSLTGPYGYTF TGTGCCAGCAGCTCCTTGACAGGGCCCTATGGCTACACCTTC
. TRBJ2-3 . TRBV27 CATGRAGTDTQYF TGTGCCACCGGGCGAGCGGGCACAGATACGCAGTATTTT
. TRBJ2-3 once TRBV7-9 CASSSRVLAQDTQYF TGTGCCAGCAGCTCGAGGGTACTAGCCCAAGATACGCAGTATTTT
. TRBJ1-6 . TRBV2 CASSLGAAENSPLHF TGTGCCAGCAGCTTGGGGGCGGCGGAGAATTCACCCCTCCACTTT
TRBD2 TRBJ2-3 . TRBV10-3 CAISESLAGVTDTQYF TGTGCCATCAGTGAGTCGCTAGCGGGGGTGACAGATACGCAGTATTTT
TRBD1 TRBJ1-1 . TRBV6-5 CASSRGTGTEAFF TGTGCCAGCAGCCGGGGGACAGGCACTGAAGCTTTCTTT
. TRBJ1-2 . TRBV11-2 CASSLTGGGYYGYTF TGTGCCAGCAGCTTAACGGGGGGAGGATACTATGGCTACACCTTC
. TRBJ2-7 few TRBV18 CASSPRRGGGDEQYF TGTGCCAGCTCACCACGACGCGGGGGCGGCGACGAGCAGTACTTC
. TRBJ1-2 few TRBV6-1 CASSEHPETPSLRGYTF TGTGCCAGCAGTGAGCACCCGGAAACTCCTTCACTGAGGGGCTACACCTTC
TRBD1 TRBJ1-2 once TRBV18 CASSPPAGGAYGYTF TGTGCCAGCTCACCACCGGCAGGGGGCGCTTATGGCTACACCTTC
TRBD2 TRBJ2-1 . TRBV19 CASSIGSGGYYNEQFF TGTGCCAGTAGTATTGGTAGCGGGGGGTACTACAATGAGCAGTTCTTC
. TRBJ2-5 . TRBV12-5 CASGSIQGLQETQYF TGTGCTAGTGGGTCGATCCAGGGCCTTCAAGAGACCCAGTACTTC
. TRBJ1-6 . TRBV5-1 CASREGYSPLHF TGCGCCAGCAGGGAGGGTTATTCACCCCTCCACTTT
TRBD1 TRBJ1-2 . TRBV4-1 CASSRPKQGKGDTYGYTF TGCGCCAGCAGCCGTCCCAAACAGGGGAAAGGGGATACCTATGGCTACACCTTC
. TRBJ2-1 once TRBV10-3 CAISEYQGVNEQFF TGTGCCATCAGTGAATATCAGGGTGTCAATGAGCAGTTCTTC
TRBD1 TRBJ1-1 . TRBV15 CATSRTGVTEAFF TGTGCCACCAGCAGGACAGGGGTAACTGAAGCTTTCTTT
. TRBJ1-4 . TRBV2 CASSEEHSRTEKLFF TGTGCCAGCAGTGAAGAGCACAGCAGGACGGAAAAACTGTTTTTT